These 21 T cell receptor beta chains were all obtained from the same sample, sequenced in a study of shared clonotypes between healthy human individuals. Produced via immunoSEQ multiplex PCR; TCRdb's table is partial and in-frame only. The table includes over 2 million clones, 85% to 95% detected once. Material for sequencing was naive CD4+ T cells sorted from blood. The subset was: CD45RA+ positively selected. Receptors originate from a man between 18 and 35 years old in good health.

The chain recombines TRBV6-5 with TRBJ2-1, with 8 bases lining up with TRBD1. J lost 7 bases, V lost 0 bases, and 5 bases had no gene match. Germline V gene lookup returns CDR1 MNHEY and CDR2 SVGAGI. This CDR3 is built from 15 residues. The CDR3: CASSYSYRGKNEQFF. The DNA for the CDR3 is TGTGCCAGCAGTTACTCATACAGGGGGAAGAATGAGCAGTTCTTC.

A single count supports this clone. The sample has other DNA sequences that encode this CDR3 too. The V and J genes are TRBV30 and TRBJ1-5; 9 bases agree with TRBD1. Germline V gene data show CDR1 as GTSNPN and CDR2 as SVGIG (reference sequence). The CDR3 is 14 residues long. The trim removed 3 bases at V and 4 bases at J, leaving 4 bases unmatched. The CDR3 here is CAWSGGQGNQPQHF. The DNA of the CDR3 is TGTGCCTGGAGCGGGGGACAGGGAAATCAGCCCCAGCATTTT.

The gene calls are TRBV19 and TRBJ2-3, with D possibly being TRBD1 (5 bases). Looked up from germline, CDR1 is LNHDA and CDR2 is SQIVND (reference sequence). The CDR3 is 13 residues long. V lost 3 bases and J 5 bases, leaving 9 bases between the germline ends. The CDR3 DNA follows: TGTGCCAGTAGTATCTTGGACAAAGATACGCAGTATTTT. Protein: CASSILDKDTQYF.

This chain's CDR3 is CASSPTLAGGPSNTGELFF. The CDR3 region has the DNA TGTGCCAGCAGCCCGACTTTAGCGGGAGGGCCCTCGAACACCGGGGAGCTGTTTTTT. J is TRBJ2-2 and V is TRBV7-9, with TRBD2 matching 11 bases. Germline V gives CDR1 SEHNR, CDR2 FQNEAQ (reference sequence). The V segment lost 5 bases and the J segment 0 bases; nucleotides outside the gene matches: 11. The CDR3 spans 19 residues.

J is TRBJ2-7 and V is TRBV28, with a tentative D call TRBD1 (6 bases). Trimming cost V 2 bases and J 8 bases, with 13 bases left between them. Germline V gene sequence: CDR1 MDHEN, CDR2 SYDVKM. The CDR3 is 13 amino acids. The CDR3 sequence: CASSLEATGKQYF. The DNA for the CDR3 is TGTGCCAGCAGTTTAGAGGCGACAGGAAAGCAGTACTTC. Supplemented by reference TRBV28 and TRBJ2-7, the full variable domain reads DVKVTQSSRYLVKRTGEKVFLECVQDMDHENMFWYRQDPGLGLRLIYFSYDVKMKEKGDIPEGYSVSREKKERFSLILESASTNQTSMYLCASSLEATGKQYFGPGTRLTVT.

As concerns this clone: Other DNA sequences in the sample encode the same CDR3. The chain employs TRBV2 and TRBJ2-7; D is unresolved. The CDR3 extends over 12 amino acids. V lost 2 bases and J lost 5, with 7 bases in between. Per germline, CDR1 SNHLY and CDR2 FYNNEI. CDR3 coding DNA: TGTGCCAGCAGTGAAAGTGGTAACGAGCAGTACTTC. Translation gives CASSESGNEQYF.

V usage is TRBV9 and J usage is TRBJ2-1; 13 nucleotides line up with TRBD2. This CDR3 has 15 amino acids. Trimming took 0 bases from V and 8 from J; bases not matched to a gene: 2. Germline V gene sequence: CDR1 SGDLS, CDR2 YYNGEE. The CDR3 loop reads CASSVGTSGGDEQFF. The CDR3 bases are TGTGCCAGCAGCGTAGGGACTAGCGGGGGAGATGAGCAGTTCTTC.

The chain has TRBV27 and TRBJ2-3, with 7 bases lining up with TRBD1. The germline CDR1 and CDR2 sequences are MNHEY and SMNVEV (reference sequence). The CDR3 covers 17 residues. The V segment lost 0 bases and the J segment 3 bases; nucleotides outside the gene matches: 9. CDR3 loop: CASSLSVTGIGTDTQYF. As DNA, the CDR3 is TGTGCCAGCAGTTTATCAGTGACAGGGATAGGGACAGATACGCAGTATTTT.

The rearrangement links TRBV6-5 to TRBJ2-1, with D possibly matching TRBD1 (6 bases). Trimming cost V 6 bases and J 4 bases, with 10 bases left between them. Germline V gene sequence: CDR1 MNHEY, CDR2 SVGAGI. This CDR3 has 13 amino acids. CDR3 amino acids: CASRPGQYNEQFF. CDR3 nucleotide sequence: TGTGCCAGCAGGCCGGGACAATACAATGAGCAGTTCTTC.

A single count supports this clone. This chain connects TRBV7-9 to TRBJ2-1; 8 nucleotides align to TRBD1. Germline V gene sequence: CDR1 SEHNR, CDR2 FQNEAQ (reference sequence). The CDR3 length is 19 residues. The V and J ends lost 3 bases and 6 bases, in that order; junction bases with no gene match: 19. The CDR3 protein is CASSLWGRDRLGSGNEQFF. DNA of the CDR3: TGTGCCAGCAGCTTGTGGGGGCGGGACAGGTTGGGAAGCGGCAATGAGCAGTTCTTC.

The CDR3 sequence: CASRARGRPKNIQYF. The CDR3 DNA is TGTGCCAGCAGGGCCAGGGGGCGCCCCAAAAACATTCAGTACTTC. The rearrangement joins TRBV6-4 to TRBJ2-4, with 8 bases identical to TRBD1. V lost 6 bases and J lost 2; bases outside the gene matches: 6. This CDR3 is built from 15 residues. The germline V gene encodes CDR1 MRHNA and CDR2 SNTAGT.

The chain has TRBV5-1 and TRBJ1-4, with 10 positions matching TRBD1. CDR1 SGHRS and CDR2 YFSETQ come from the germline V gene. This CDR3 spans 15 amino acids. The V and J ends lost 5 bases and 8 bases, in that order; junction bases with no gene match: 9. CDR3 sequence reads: CASSLTGGKGEKLFF. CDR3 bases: TGCGCCAGCAGTTTGACAGGGGGCAAAGGCGAAAAACTGTTTTTT.

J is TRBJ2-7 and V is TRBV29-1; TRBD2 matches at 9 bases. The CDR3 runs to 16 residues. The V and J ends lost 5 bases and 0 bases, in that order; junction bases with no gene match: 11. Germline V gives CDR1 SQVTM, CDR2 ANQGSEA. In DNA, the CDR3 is TGCAGCGTTACCCCCCCCGGGACTAGCTCCTCCTACGAGCAGTACTTC. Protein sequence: CSVTPPGTSSSYEQYF.

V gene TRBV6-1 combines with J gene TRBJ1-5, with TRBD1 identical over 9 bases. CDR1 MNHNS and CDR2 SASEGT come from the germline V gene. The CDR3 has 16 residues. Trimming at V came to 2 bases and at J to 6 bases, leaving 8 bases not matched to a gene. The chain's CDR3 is CASSEPRRTGVQPQHF. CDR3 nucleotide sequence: TGTGCCAGCAGTGAACCCCGTAGGACAGGGGTTCAGCCCCAGCATTTT.

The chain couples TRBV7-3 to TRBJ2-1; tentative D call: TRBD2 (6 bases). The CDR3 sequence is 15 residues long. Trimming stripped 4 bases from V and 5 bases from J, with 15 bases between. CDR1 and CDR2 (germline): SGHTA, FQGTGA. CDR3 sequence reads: CASSSNLGGDNEQFF. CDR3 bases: TGTGCCAGCAGCTCCAACCTCGGAGGGGACAATGAGCAGTTCTTC.

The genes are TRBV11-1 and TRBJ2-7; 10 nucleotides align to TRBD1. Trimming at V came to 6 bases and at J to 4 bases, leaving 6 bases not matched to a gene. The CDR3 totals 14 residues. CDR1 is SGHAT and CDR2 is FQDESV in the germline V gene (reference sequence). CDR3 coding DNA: TGTGCCAGCAGGCCTCCGGGACAGGGGTACGAGCAGTACTTC. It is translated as CASRPPGQGYEQYF.

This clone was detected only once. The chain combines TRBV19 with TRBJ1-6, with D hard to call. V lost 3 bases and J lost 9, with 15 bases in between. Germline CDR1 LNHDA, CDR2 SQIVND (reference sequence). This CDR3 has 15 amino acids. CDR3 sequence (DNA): TGTGCCAGTAGTATCGGGCGGAACCGGGGTTCACCCCTCCACTTT. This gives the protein CASSIGRNRGSPLHF.

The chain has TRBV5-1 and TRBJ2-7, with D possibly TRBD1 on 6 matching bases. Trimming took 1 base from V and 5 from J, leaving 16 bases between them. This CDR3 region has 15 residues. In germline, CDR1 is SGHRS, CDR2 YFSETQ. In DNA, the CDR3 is TGCGCCAGCAGCTTGTTGGTGGGGGCGAGCAACGAGCAGTACTTC. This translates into CASSLLVGASNEQYF.

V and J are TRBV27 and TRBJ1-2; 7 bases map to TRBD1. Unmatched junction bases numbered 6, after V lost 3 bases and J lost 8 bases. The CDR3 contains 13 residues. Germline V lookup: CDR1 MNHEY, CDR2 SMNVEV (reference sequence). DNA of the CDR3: TGTGCCAGCAGTTTGCGACAGGGAGGAGGCTACACCTTC. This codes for CASSLRQGGGYTF.

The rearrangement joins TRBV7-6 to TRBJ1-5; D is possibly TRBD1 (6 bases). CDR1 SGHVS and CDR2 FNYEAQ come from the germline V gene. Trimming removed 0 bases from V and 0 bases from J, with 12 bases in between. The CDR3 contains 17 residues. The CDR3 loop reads CASSLAAGAYSNQPQHF. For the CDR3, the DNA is TGTGCCAGCAGCTTAGCGGCAGGGGCTTATAGCAATCAGCCCCAGCATTTT.

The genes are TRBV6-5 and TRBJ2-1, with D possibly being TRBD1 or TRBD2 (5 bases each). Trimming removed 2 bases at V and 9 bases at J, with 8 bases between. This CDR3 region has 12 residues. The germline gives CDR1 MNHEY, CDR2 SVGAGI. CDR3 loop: CASSYVGTEQFF. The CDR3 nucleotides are TGTGCCAGCAGTTACGTGGGGACTGAGCAGTTCTTC.